These 10 T cell receptor beta chains share one sample of origin, sequenced in a study of T cells in Graves' hyperthyroidism and ophthalmopathy. RNA transcripts provided the source from which TCR beta CDR3 regions were amplified. TCR CDR3 underwent first-round RT-PCR with the HTBI primer set. TCRdb analysed the multiplex PCR reads with MiXCR anew, one entry per CDR3 protein. Of hundreds of thousands of distinct CDR3 sequences listed, approximately 42% are singletons. The sequenced sample consisted of peripheral blood or thyroid tissue (not recorded which). Every receptor here comes from an adult man with Graves' disease, either hyperthyroidism or ophthalmopathy (not recorded which).

J is TRBJ2-7 and V is TRBV7-9; tentatively, D is TRBD2 (6 bases). The CDR3 runs to 16 residues. Trimming left V 6 bases short and J 0 bases short, with 18 bases between. CDR1 is SEHNR, CDR2 FQNEAQ, per germline (reference sequence). The CDR3 DNA reads TGTGCCAGCAGTTACTCAGGAGCGGGTGCCTCCTACGAGCAGTACTTC. Protein: CASSYSGAGASYEQYF.

This clonotype came up many times. The CDR3 DNA is TGTGCCAGCAAGGCTTCATATAGCAATCAGCCCCAGCATTTT. Translating gives CASKASYSNQPQHF. The chain employs TRBV2 and TRBJ1-5; no definite D call. The CDR3 loop spans 14 amino acids. Trimming took 7 bases from V and 0 from J, leaving 10 bases between them. The germline V gene encodes CDR1 SNHLY and CDR2 FYNNEI.

V gene TRBV2 combines with J gene TRBJ1-5; D not resolved. Germline V gene data show CDR1 as SNHLY and CDR2 as FYNNEI. Between the trimmed V and J ends, which lost 8 bases and 1 base, there was a span of 15 bases. This CDR3 comprises 15 residues. The CDR3 DNA reads as TGTGCCAGCGTTGTAACCGGGATCAGCAATCAGCCCCAGCATTTT. Its translation: CASVVTGISNQPQHF.

The chain links TRBV12-3 or TRBV12-4 to TRBJ1-5, with D possibly being TRBD1 (5 bases). V was clipped by 4 bases and J by 3 bases, with 13 bases between them. The CDR3 runs 15 residues. The CDR3 nucleotides are TGTGCCAGCAGTTCGGGGCGAAAGCCCAATCAGCCCCAGCATTTT. Protein: CASSSGRKPNQPQHF.

This clonotype has a single count. This chain joins TRBV7-9 and TRBJ2-7; 8 bases match TRBD1. The germline gives CDR1 SEHNR, CDR2 FQNEAQ (reference sequence). Trimming took 3 bases from V and 4 from J; bases not matched to a gene: 14. This CDR3 is 17 amino acids long. The CDR3 region has the DNA TGTGCCAGCAGCTTCCGGGCCAGGGGGCGGGCAGTTTACGAGCAGTACTTC. Its protein is CASSFRARGRAVYEQYF.

The chain couples TRBV5-6 to TRBJ2-5; 9 bases are a match to TRBD2. The CDR3 extends over 17 amino acids. CDR1 SGHDT and CDR2 YYEEEE come from the germline V gene. Trimming removed 4 bases from V and 7 bases from J; junction bases left unmatched: 17. The CDR3, as DNA: TGTGCCAGCAGCCCGAATTTAAGCGGGAGGCCGGGAGGGACCCAGTACTTC. Protein: CASSPNLSGRPGGTQYF. Based on the CDR3 plus reference TRBV5-6 and TRBJ2-5, the full variable domain is DAGVTQSPTHLIKTRGQQVTLRCSPKSGHDTVSWYQQALGQGPQFIFQYYEEEERQRGNFPDRFSGHQFPNYSSELNVNALLLGDSALYLCASSPNLSGRPGGTQYFGPGTRLLVL.

A remark on this clonotype: A much larger clone lies one base from this, so it may be a read error. The chain combines TRBV10-3 with TRBJ2-7, with D perhaps matching TRBD1 or TRBD2 (6 bases each). The germline CDR1 and CDR2 sequences are ENHRY and SYGVKD. V gave up 6 bases and J gave up 0 bases, with 12 bases separating them. This CDR3 has 14 amino acids. The CDR3 sequence: CAIRLGGGSYEQYF. The CDR3, as DNA: TGTGCCATCAGGTTAGGAGGGGGCTCCTACGAGCAGTACTTC.

This clonotype was seen ten or more times. The chain couples TRBV15 to TRBJ1-6, with 7 nucleotides matching TRBD1. The CDR3 is made up of 18 amino acids. The J segment lost 2 bases and the V segment lost 0 bases, leaving 7 bases of the junction unmatched. Germline CDR1 LNHNV, CDR2 YYDKDF (reference sequence). In nucleotides, the CDR3 is TGTGCCACCAGCAGAGATCGAGACAGGGTGGCCTATAATTCACCCCTCCACTTT. Translation: CATSRDRDRVAYNSPLHF. Full variable domain (missing parts from reference TRBV15 and TRBJ1-6): DAMVIQNPRYQVTQFGKPVTLSCSQTLNHNVMYWYQQKSSQAPKLLFHYYDKDFNNEADTPDNFQSRRPNTSFCFLDIRSPGLGDTAMYLCATSRDRDRVAYNSPLHFGNGTRLTVT.

The chain uses TRBV11-2 and TRBJ1-5; 7 nucleotides match TRBD1. CDR3 length equals 15 residues. V trimming: 3 bases; J trimming: 11 bases; junction bases outside the gene matches: 13. Germline V lookup: CDR1 SGHAT, CDR2 FQNNGV. The CDR3 is CASSFDGQAGTAQHF. CDR3 DNA: TGTGCCAGCAGCTTCGATGGACAGGCGGGCACGGCCCAGCATTTT.

Comment on this clonotype: A much larger clone differs by one base, so this may be a read error. This chain joins TRBV19 and TRBJ1-4, with D possibly matching TRBD1 (5 bases). Trimming removed 5 bases from V and 10 bases from J, with 17 bases in between. This CDR3 has 14 amino acids. Germline lookup yields CDR1 LNHDA and CDR2 SQIVND (reference sequence). CDR3 nucleotide sequence: TGTGCCAGTAGTTGGGGCAGGGCGGATGGAAAACTGTTTTTT. Translation gives CASSWGRADGKLFF. Variable domain in full (rest from reference TRBV19 and TRBJ1-4): DGGITQSPKYLFRKEGQNVTLSCEQNLNHDAMYWYRQDPGQGLRLIYYSQIVNDFQKGDIAEGYSVSREKKESFPLTVTSAQKNPTAFYLCASSWGRADGKLFFGSGTQLSVL.